A single sample gave rise to the 16 T cell receptor beta chains below, sequenced in a study of blood T cell repertoires in COVID-19 (dated by TCRdb to about 2020). Library preparation employed the immunoSEQ multiplex PCR assay. The source is immuneACCESS, and TCRdb retained only in-frame sequences with V and J called. Part of the clones is not carried over; for the studies checked, unresolved V genes explain less than half of this, and the remainder is unexplained. Present in this sample are around 170,000 clones, 90% to 95% of which were seen just once. 0.5% to 0.65% of the sample belongs to the ten largest clones. Sequencing was done on a sample of peripheral blood. The receptors were sampled from a middle-aged man with acute or convalescent COVID-19.

This sequence joins TRBV10-3 and TRBJ1-2; D is unclear. From germline, CDR1 is ENHRY and CDR2 SYGVKD. With 2 bases removed from V and 3 bases from J, the gap between germline ends came to 7 bases. The CDR3 covers 13 residues. The CDR3 reads CAISEGQDYGYTF. The CDR3 region has the DNA TGTGCCATCAGTGAGGGGCAGGACTATGGCTACACCTTC.

V gene TRBV7-2 combines with J gene TRBJ1-2; a possible D gene is TRBD1 (5 bases). Trimming pared 7 bases from V and 7 bases from J, leaving 19 bases between. Germline CDR1 reads SGHTA; CDR2 reads FQGNSA. The CDR3 is 14 residues long. For the CDR3, the DNA is TGTGCCAGCACCCTTACTTTGTCAGGGCTTGGCTACACCTTC. Protein product: CASTLTLSGLGYTF.

V gene TRBV4-2 combines with J gene TRBJ2-5, with 9 bases identical to TRBD2. J gave up 5 bases and V 0 bases, and 7 bases lay outside the gene matches. CDR3 length: 16 amino acids. Germline V CDR1 and CDR2: LGHNA, YNFKEQ. The CDR3 DNA is TGTGCCAGCAGCCAAGATCCGGCGGGGGGGCAGGAGACCCAGTACTTC. Its translation is CASSQDPAGGQETQYF.

The gene calls are TRBV11-2 and TRBJ1-2; TRBD1 aligns across 12 bases. The junction had 15 bases not matched to a gene; V was cut back by 6 bases and J by 7 bases. The CDR3 sequence is 17 residues long. Germline loops: CDR1 SGHAT, CDR2 FQNNGV. The CDR3 region is CASRPAGSGTGGGGYTF. Written as DNA, the CDR3 is TGTGCCAGCAGGCCGGCCGGATCAGGGACAGGGGGCGGTGGCTACACCTTC.

The rearrangement uses TRBV6-2 or TRBV6-3 and TRBJ2-2, with 7 bases identical to TRBD1. Trimming took 2 bases from V and 5 from J; bases not matched to a gene: 5. This CDR3 spans 15 amino acids. CDR1 MNHEY and CDR2 SVGEGT come from the germline V gene. CDR3 sequence reads: CASSYQGVWTGELFF. The CDR3 DNA reads as TGTGCCAGCAGTTACCAGGGGGTTTGGACCGGGGAGCTGTTTTTT.

This clone was seen a few times. This sequence joins TRBV27 and TRBJ1-2; D uncertain. Germline loops: CDR1 MNHEY, CDR2 SMNVEV (reference sequence). V dropped 2 bases and J dropped 4 bases, with 11 bases sitting between them. The CDR3 is 14 residues long. CDR3: CASSLSRHFYGYTF. CDR3 sequence (DNA): TGTGCCAGCAGTTTAAGCAGGCACTTCTATGGCTACACCTTC.

This clone was recorded once. The chain links TRBV7-9 to TRBJ1-5, with 7 nucleotides matching TRBD1. The CDR3 runs to 17 residues. Trimming cost V 2 bases and J 9 bases; bases outside gene matches: 16. Germline CDR1 reads SEHNR; CDR2 reads FQNEAQ (reference sequence). The CDR3 coding sequence is TGTGCCAGCAGCTTATCGATTGGCAGGGGGGCATCACCGCCCCAGCATTTT. Translation gives CASSLSIGRGASPPQHF. The complete variable domain, with remaining parts taken from reference TRBV7-9 and TRBJ1-5, reads DTGVSQNPRHKITKRGQNVTFRCDPISEHNRLYWYRQTLGQGPEFLTYFQNEAQLEKSRLLSDRFSAERPKGSFSTLEIQRTEQGDSAMYLCASSLSIGRGASPPQHFGDGTRLSIL.

The chain recombines TRBV9 with TRBJ2-2; 8 positions match TRBD1. This CDR3 region has 16 residues. Germline CDR1 SGDLS, CDR2 YYNGEE. V gave up 0 bases and J gave up 7 bases; unmatched junction bases: 8. DNA of the CDR3: TGTGCCAGCAGCGTAGGGGCAGGGGGCCATGGCGGGGAGCTGTTTTTT. Translating gives CASSVGAGGHGGELFF.

The V and J genes are TRBV4-2 and TRBJ2-3; the match to TRBD2 covers 9 bases. Germline V lookup: CDR1 LGHNA, CDR2 YNFKEQ. V dropped 2 bases and J dropped 3; count of bases not matched to a gene: 9. This CDR3 is 17 amino acids long. In DNA form, the CDR3 reads TGTGCCAGCAGCCAATCTCCCCTAGCGGGGAGGACAGATACGCAGTATTTT. Translated, it gives CASSQSPLAGRTDTQYF.

The chain links TRBV6-2 or TRBV6-3 to TRBJ1-1; D may be TRBD1 (5 bases). The V end lost 6 bases, the J end lost 0 bases, and 23 bases lay between the germline ends. Germline values: CDR1 MNHEY, CDR2 SVGEGT. The CDR3 covers 18 residues. The CDR3 loop is CASSRLRGTGSLNTEAFF. CDR3 nucleotides: TGTGCCAGCAGCCGCCTAAGGGGCACTGGATCCCTGAACACTGAAGCTTTCTTT.

The rearrangement uses TRBV27 and TRBJ1-4; 7 bases line up with TRBD1. The length of the CDR3 is 14 residues. Germline V gene data show CDR1 as MNHEY and CDR2 as SMNVEV (reference sequence). V was clipped by 1 base and J by 7 bases; unmatched bases: 3. The CDR3 DNA sequence: TGTGCCAGCAGTTTATATCCAGGGGGTGAAAAACTGTTTTTT. Translation gives CASSLYPGGEKLFF. Full variable domain (rest looked up from reference TRBV27 and TRBJ1-4): EAQVTQNPRYLITVTGKKLTVTCSQNMNHEYMSWYRQDPGLGLRQIYYSMNVEVTDKGDVPEGYKVSRKEKRNFPLILESPSPNQTSLYFCASSLYPGGEKLFFGSGTQLSVL.

This rearrangement joins TRBV4-1 to TRBJ2-6; 11 nucleotides agree with TRBD1. Germline V gene data show CDR1 as MGHRA and CDR2 as YSYEKL. This CDR3 is built from 18 residues. J lost 0 bases, V lost 2 bases, and 3 bases had no gene match. The CDR3 nucleotides are TGCGCCAGCAGCCAAATAGGGACAGGGGGCTCTGGGGCCAACGTCCTGACTTTC. Its protein product is CASSQIGTGGSGANVLTF.

This clone was seen once. The chain is built from TRBV19 and TRBJ1-2, with 9 nucleotides matching TRBD1. Germline CDR1 LNHDA, CDR2 SQIVND (reference sequence). The CDR3 runs 14 residues. With 9 bases clipped from V and 1 base from J, the junction kept 6 bases outside the gene matches. The chain's CDR3 is CASGKGQGNYGYTF. CDR3 nucleotides: TGTGCCAGCGGGAAGGGACAGGGTAACTATGGCTACACCTTC.

This chain uses TRBV4-3 with TRBJ1-2; TRBD1 aligns across 10 bases. Trimming cost V 4 bases and J 5 bases; bases outside gene matches: 7. The length of the CDR3 is 15 residues. Per the germline V gene, CDR1 is LGHNA and CDR2 is YSLEER. This CDR3 reads CASSPKGDRGYGYTF. Written as DNA, the CDR3 is TGCGCCAGCAGCCCAAAGGGGGACAGGGGATATGGCTACACCTTC.

The V and J genes are TRBV3-1 (or the pseudogene TRBV3-2) and TRBJ1-1; unclear D gene. The germline V gene encodes CDR1 LGHDT and CDR2 YNNKEL (reference sequence). The CDR3 runs to 15 residues. V was trimmed by 1 base and J by 10 bases, leaving 19 bases between them. Written as DNA, the CDR3 is TGTGCCAGCAGCCAAGTAGGCGACACGGGGAATGGAGCTTTCTTT. This translates into CASSQVGDTGNGAFF.

This rearrangement joins TRBV27 to TRBJ1-1; 10 bases align to TRBD1. V lost 6 bases, J lost 6 bases, and 4 bases stayed unmatched. The germline V gene encodes CDR1 MNHEY and CDR2 SMNVEV (reference sequence). There are 13 residues in the CDR3. The CDR3 DNA reads TGTGCCAGCAGCTTGACAGGGGGCGCTGAAGCTTTCTTT. Its translation: CASSLTGGAEAFF.